Listed below are T cell receptor beta chains from one sample, sequenced in a study of siplizumab effects on memory and regulatory T cells. Method: immunoSEQ multiplex PCR; TCRdb's copy keeps in-frame clones and lacks some. The data contain roughly 62,000 clones, over 85% of them singletons. The material sequenced was CD8+ T cells sorted from blood. The receptors originated from a human donor in good health. Both conserved end residues are part of each CDR3. The D gene is left open where the match is weak. Only part of the rows carry a size: once, few, many, or a class if the clone is expanded.

V gene	D gene	J gene	clone size	CDR3 protein	CDR3 DNA
TRBV7-8	-	TRBJ2-7	-	CASSLYGGAYEQYF	TGTGCCAGCAGCTTATACGGCGGTGCCTACGAGCAGTACTTC
TRBV7-9	-	TRBJ1-1	-	CASSWRDTEAFF	TGTGCCAGCAGCTGGCGGGACACTGAAGCTTTCTTT
TRBV5-1	-	TRBJ2-7	-	CASSLGQEGFYEQYF	TGCGCCAGCAGCTTGGGACAGGAGGGTTTCTACGAGCAGTACTTC
TRBV7-3	-	TRBJ2-7	-	CASSSQGGEQYF	TGTGCCAGCAGCTCCCAAGGGGGGGAGCAGTACTTC
TRBV10-1	-	TRBJ2-5	-	CASSLAQGGETQYF	TGCGCCAGCAGTCTGGCTCAGGGGGGGGAGACCCAGTACTTC
TRBV14	-	TRBJ1-3	-	CASSPIDRLGNTIYF	TGTGCCAGCAGCCCAATAGACAGGCTGGGCAACACCATATATTTT
TRBV6-1	-	TRBJ1-1	-	CASSDQDLGTEAFF	TGTGCCAGCAGTGACCAGGACCTTGGCACTGAAGCTTTCTTT
TRBV9	-	TRBJ2-1	-	CASSPHGNNEQFF	TGTGCCAGCAGCCCCCACGGTAACAATGAGCAGTTCTTC
TRBV6-6	-	TRBJ2-3	few	CASSYSAGDTQYF	TGTGCCAGCAGTTACTCTGCTGGAGATACGCAGTATTTT
TRBV9	TRBD1	TRBJ1-2	-	CASSGDRDRGLYGYTF	TGTGCCAGCAGCGGAGACCGGGACAGGGGGCTTTATGGCTACACCTTC
TRBV28	-	TRBJ2-5	-	CASSSFGSELETQYF	TGTGCCAGCAGTTCCTTCGGGTCGGAGTTGGAGACCCAGTACTTC
TRBV6-1	TRBD2	TRBJ2-1	-	CASSELAEGGNEQFF	TGTGCCAGCAGTGAACTAGCGGAGGGAGGCAATGAGCAGTTCTTC
TRBV10-3	-	TRBJ1-2	-	CAIKPHREVEDGYTF	TGTGCCATCAAGCCCCACCGAGAAGTAGAGGATGGCTACACCTTC
TRBV12-5	TRBD2	TRBJ2-1	-	CTSGNLAGLYNEQFF	TGTACTAGTGGTAACTTAGCGGGACTCTACAATGAGCAGTTCTTC
TRBV6-9	-	TRBJ2-2	-	CASTKGGNTGELFF	TGTGCCAGCACCAAGGGGGGTAACACCGGGGAGCTGTTTTTT